This T cell receptor beta chain was captured in a study of blood T cell repertoires in COVID-19. Clones were sequenced by immunoSEQ multiplex PCR, and TCRdb holds only the in-frame ones, with some missing. The sample has approximately 250,000 clones, around 93% seen once. Which cohort a participant joined came from the clinical history participants gave. The CDR3 has 16 amino acids. Germline V lookup: CDR1 SNHLY, CDR2 FYNNEI. The V and J ends lost 1 base and 0 bases, in that order; junction bases with no gene match: 6. In this sample, this clone turned up a few times. Input material: PBMCs or T cells enriched from blood (not recorded which). This chain links TRBV2 with TRBJ2-7, with TRBD2 matching 7 bases. This sequence originates from a man aged 40-50 years who had been exposed to COVID-19. The CDR3: CASSEEGSGLSYEQYF. DNA of the CDR3: TGTGCCAGCAGTGAAGAGGGTAGCGGGCTCTCCTACGAGCAGTACTTC.